This TCR beta chain was sequenced during a study of vaccination and CD4 T cells after COVID-19. As for the study in general: The convalescents were made up of six males and four females, two of whom were Hispanic. Post-vaccine specimens were obtained a median roughly 74 days after dose two (range 14 to 241). Post-COVID samples were collected a median around 99 days following diagnosis, spanning 35 to 161.

TCRdb independently ran MiXCR on the PCR reads; one entry per CDR3 protein. Of 20,000 to 30,000 distinct CDR3 sequences listed, under 65% are singletons. PCR-confirmed positives ranged from March to December 2020, preceding US Alpha, Beta and Delta variants. The source of this sequence is a human donor who had recovered from COVID-19. The starting material was CD4+ T cells from blood, obtained before SARS-CoV-2 vaccination.

Here the CDR3 DNA reads TGTGCCAGCAGCTTAACTAGCGGGGCGAACACCGGGGAGCTGTTTTTT. It is translated as CASSLTSGANTGELFF. This chain joins TRBV7-3 and TRBJ2-2, with 8 bases identical to TRBD2. Trimming at V came to 0 bases and at J to 0 bases, leaving 0 bases not matched to a gene. This CDR3 is built from 16 residues. The germline gives CDR1 SGHTA, CDR2 FQGTGA.